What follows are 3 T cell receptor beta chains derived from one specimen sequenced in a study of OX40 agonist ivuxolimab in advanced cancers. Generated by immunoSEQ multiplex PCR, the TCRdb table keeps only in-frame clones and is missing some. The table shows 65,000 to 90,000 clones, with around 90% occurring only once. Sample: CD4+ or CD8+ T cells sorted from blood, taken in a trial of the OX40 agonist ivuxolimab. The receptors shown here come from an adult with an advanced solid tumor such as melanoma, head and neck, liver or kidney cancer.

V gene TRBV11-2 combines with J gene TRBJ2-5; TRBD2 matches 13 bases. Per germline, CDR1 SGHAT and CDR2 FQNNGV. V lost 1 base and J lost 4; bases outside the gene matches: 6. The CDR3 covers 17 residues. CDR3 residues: CASSLAKLAGGAETQYF. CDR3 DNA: TGTGCCAGCAGCTTAGCTAAACTAGCGGGAGGGGCAGAGACCCAGTACTTC. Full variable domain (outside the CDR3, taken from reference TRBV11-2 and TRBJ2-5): EAGVAQSPRYKIIEKRQSVAFWCNPISGHATLYWYQQILGQGPKLLIQFQNNGVVDDSQLPKDRFSAERLKGVDSTLKIQPAKLEDSAVYLCASSLAKLAGGAETQYFGPGTRLLVL.

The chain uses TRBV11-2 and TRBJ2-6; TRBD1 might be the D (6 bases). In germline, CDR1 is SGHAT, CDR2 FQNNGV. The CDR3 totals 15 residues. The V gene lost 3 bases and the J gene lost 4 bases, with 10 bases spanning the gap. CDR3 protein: CASSFRGAGANVLTF. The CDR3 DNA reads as TGTGCCAGCAGCTTCAGGGGAGCGGGGGCCAACGTCCTGACTTTC.

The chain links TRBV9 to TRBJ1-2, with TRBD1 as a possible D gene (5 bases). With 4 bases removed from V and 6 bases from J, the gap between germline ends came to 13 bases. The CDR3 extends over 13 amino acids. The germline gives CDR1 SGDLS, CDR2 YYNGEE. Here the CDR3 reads CASSLSGANGYTF. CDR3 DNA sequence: TGTGCCAGCAGCCTCAGCGGGGCTAATGGCTACACCTTC. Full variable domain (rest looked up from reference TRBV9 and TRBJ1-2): DSGVTQTPKHLITATGQRVTLRCSPRSGDLSVYWYQQSLDQGLQFLIQYYNGEERAKGNILERFSAQQFPDLHSELNLSSLELGDSALYFCASSLSGANGYTFGSGTRLTVV.